Listed below are T cell receptor beta chains from one sample, sequenced in a study of CD8 T cells in ankylosing spondylitis. From the 5' RACE reads, TCRdb called clonotypes with MiXCR, one entry per CDR3 protein. Of approximately 220,000 distinct CDR3 sequences listed, roughly 24% are singletons. Sample: blood, either unsorted or a sorted T cell fraction (not recorded which). Source of these receptors: a male donor with ankylosing spondylitis or in good health (not recorded which). Each CDR3 is given with its conserved first and last residue. Fields, in order: V gene, CDR3 length, D gene, clone size, J gene, CDR3 protein, CDR3 DNA. D genes are given only for firm matches. Expanded clones get a size class; other rows say once, few or many, or leave the size out.

v_call: TRBV5-1
cdr3_length: 20
d_call: TRBD1
clone_size: many
j_call: TRBJ2-7
cdr3_aa: CASSFYPAKPTGVDSREQYF
cdr3_nt: TGCGCCAGCAGCTTCTATCCCGCAAAACCGACAGGGGTAGATTCGAGGGAGCAGTACTTC

v_call: TRBV3-1
cdr3_length: 13
d_call: .
clone_size: once
j_call: TRBJ2-2
cdr3_aa: CASSRPRTGELFF
cdr3_nt: TGTGCCAGCAGCCGTCCAAGAACCGGGGAGCTGTTTTTT

v_call: TRBV11-2
cdr3_length: 13
d_call: .
clone_size: many
j_call: TRBJ2-7
cdr3_aa: CASSEASSVEQYF
cdr3_nt: TGTGCCAGCAGCGAGGCGTCTAGCGTCGAGCAGTACTTC

v_call: TRBV7-8
cdr3_length: 16
d_call: .
clone_size: .
j_call: TRBJ2-5
cdr3_aa: CASSPTGTINRETQYF
cdr3_nt: TGTGCCAGCAGCCCGACCGGAACAATCAACCGGGAGACCCAGTACTTC

v_call: TRBV18
cdr3_length: 18
d_call: TRBD2
clone_size: .
j_call: TRBJ2-1
cdr3_aa: CASSEGTSGKSSYNEQFF
cdr3_nt: TGTGCCAGCTCAGAAGGGACTAGCGGGAAGAGCTCCTACAATGAGCAGTTCTTC

v_call: TRBV5-1
cdr3_length: 13
d_call: .
clone_size: .
j_call: TRBJ2-4
cdr3_aa: CASSSGRENIQYF
cdr3_nt: TGCGCCAGCAGCTCAGGACGGGAAAACATTCAGTACTTC

v_call: TRBV7-2
cdr3_length: 15
d_call: .
clone_size: few
j_call: TRBJ2-1
cdr3_aa: CASSLASAPWDEQFF
cdr3_nt: TGTGCCAGCAGCTTAGCGTCGGCCCCCTGGGATGAGCAGTTCTTC

v_call: TRBV4-2
cdr3_length: 19
d_call: TRBD1
clone_size: few
j_call: TRBJ2-2
cdr3_aa: CASSPRQGAVGRGTGELFF
cdr3_nt: TGTGCCAGCAGCCCCAGACAGGGGGCAGTAGGTCGAGGCACCGGGGAGCTGTTTTTT

v_call: TRBV2
cdr3_length: 10
d_call: .
clone_size: many
j_call: TRBJ2-1
cdr3_aa: CASSDNEQFF
cdr3_nt: TGTGCCAGCAGTGACAATGAGCAGTTCTTC

v_call: TRBV20-1
cdr3_length: 15
d_call: .
clone_size: many
j_call: TRBJ2-7
cdr3_aa: CSARDAERHSYEQYF
cdr3_nt: TGCAGTGCTAGAGATGCGGAGCGCCATAGTTACGAGCAGTACTTC

v_call: TRBV7-2
cdr3_length: 15
d_call: .
clone_size: once
j_call: TRBJ1-6
cdr3_aa: CASTPGGEGNSPLHF
cdr3_nt: TGTGCCAGCACCCCAGGAGGGGAAGGGAATTCACCCCTCCACTTT

v_call: TRBV12-3/TRBV12-4
cdr3_length: 14
d_call: .
clone_size: .
j_call: TRBJ2-1
cdr3_aa: CASRKVQSYNEQFF
cdr3_nt: TGTGCCAGCAGAAAGGTTCAATCCTACAATGAGCAGTTCTTC

v_call: TRBV7-9
cdr3_length: 16
d_call: TRBD1
clone_size: .
j_call: TRBJ2-7
cdr3_aa: CASSPNWWTGKNEQYF
cdr3_nt: TGTGCCAGCAGCCCTAATTGGTGGACAGGGAAAAACGAGCAGTACTTC

v_call: TRBV5-1
cdr3_length: 13
d_call: .
clone_size: many
j_call: TRBJ2-5
cdr3_aa: CASSREPRETQYF
cdr3_nt: TGCGCCAGCAGCAGGGAGCCTAGAGAGACCCAGTACTTC

v_call: TRBV20-1
cdr3_length: 14
d_call: TRBD2
clone_size: many
j_call: TRBJ2-7
cdr3_aa: CGGLAGGPPHEQYF
cdr3_nt: TGCGGGGGACTAGCGGGAGGGCCCCCCCACGAGCAGTACTTC

v_call: TRBV20-1
cdr3_length: 17
d_call: TRBD2
clone_size: .
j_call: TRBJ2-1
cdr3_aa: CSARDLRASGLYNEQFF
cdr3_nt: TGCAGTGCTAGAGATCTCCGGGCTAGCGGGTTATACAATGAGCAGTTCTTC

v_call: TRBV7-9
cdr3_length: 14
d_call: TRBD2
clone_size: few
j_call: TRBJ2-5
cdr3_aa: CASSGSGRGETQYF
cdr3_nt: TGTGCCAGCAGCGGTAGCGGGAGAGGAGAGACCCAGTACTTC

v_call: TRBV7-8
cdr3_length: 13
d_call: .
clone_size: .
j_call: TRBJ2-5
cdr3_aa: CASSAGQRETQYF
cdr3_nt: TGTGCCAGCAGCGCGGGACAGCGGGAGACCCAGTACTTC

v_call: TRBV6-1
cdr3_length: 15
d_call: TRBD1
clone_size: .
j_call: TRBJ2-1
cdr3_aa: CASSGSGQGSHEQFF
cdr3_nt: TGTGCCAGCAGTGGGTCCGGACAGGGTTCACATGAGCAGTTCTTC

v_call: TRBV6-5
cdr3_length: 13
d_call: .
clone_size: .
j_call: TRBJ1-1
cdr3_aa: CASSYEQGSEAFF
cdr3_nt: TGTGCCAGCAGTTACGAGCAGGGGTCTGAAGCTTTCTTT

v_call: TRBV10-3
cdr3_length: 16
d_call: TRBD2
clone_size: few
j_call: TRBJ2-1
cdr3_aa: CAISETFGGRGNEQFF
cdr3_nt: TGTGCCATCAGTGAAACGTTTGGCGGGAGAGGCAATGAGCAGTTCTTC

v_call: TRBV20-1
cdr3_length: 15
d_call: TRBD1
clone_size: .
j_call: TRBJ2-7
cdr3_aa: CSARGGTGYSYEQYF
cdr3_nt: TGCAGTGCTAGAGGGGGGACAGGGTACTCCTACGAGCAGTACTTC

v_call: TRBV29-1
cdr3_length: 15
d_call: .
clone_size: few
j_call: TRBJ2-1
cdr3_aa: CSVELHRSRYNEQFF
cdr3_nt: TGCAGCGTTGAACTGCATCGATCTCGCTACAATGAGCAGTTCTTC

v_call: TRBV20-1
cdr3_length: 14
d_call: TRBD2
clone_size: few
j_call: TRBJ2-1
cdr3_aa: CSPLGGGSYNEQFF
cdr3_nt: TGCAGTCCGCTCGGCGGGGGAAGCTACAATGAGCAGTTCTTC

v_call: TRBV5-1
cdr3_length: 13
d_call: .
clone_size: many
j_call: TRBJ2-1
cdr3_aa: CASSLYQGNEQFF
cdr3_nt: TGCGCCAGCAGCTTGTATCAGGGGAATGAGCAGTTCTTC

v_call: TRBV20-1
cdr3_length: 14
d_call: .
clone_size: many
j_call: TRBJ2-5
cdr3_aa: CSARTTGLQETQYF
cdr3_nt: TGCAGTGCTAGGACTACGGGGCTACAAGAGACCCAGTACTTC

v_call: TRBV6-5
cdr3_length: 15
d_call: .
clone_size: many
j_call: TRBJ2-7
cdr3_aa: CASKLARDGAYEQYF
cdr3_nt: TGTGCCAGCAAGTTGGCCCGGGATGGGGCCTACGAGCAGTACTTC

v_call: TRBV29-1
cdr3_length: 13
d_call: .
clone_size: few
j_call: TRBJ1-1
cdr3_aa: CSVEVSWNTEAFF
cdr3_nt: TGCAGCGTTGAAGTCTCATGGAACACTGAAGCTTTCTTT

v_call: TRBV6-5
cdr3_length: 14
d_call: .
clone_size: .
j_call: TRBJ2-1
cdr3_aa: CASSYSKSGLKQFF
cdr3_nt: TGTGCCAGCAGTTACTCGAAGTCTGGGCTGAAGCAGTTCTTC

v_call: TRBV3-1
cdr3_length: 12
d_call: .
clone_size: .
j_call: TRBJ1-1
cdr3_aa: CASSLGNTEAFF
cdr3_nt: TGTGCCAGCAGCCTTGGGAACACTGAAGCTTTCTTT

v_call: TRBV10-3
cdr3_length: 16
d_call: .
clone_size: few
j_call: TRBJ1-5
cdr3_aa: CAISADGGLGNQPQHF
cdr3_nt: TGTGCCATCAGTGCTGACGGAGGGCTAGGGAATCAGCCCCAGCATTTT

v_call: TRBV7-3
cdr3_length: 14
d_call: TRBD1
clone_size: few
j_call: TRBJ2-3
cdr3_aa: CASGTGVSTDTQYF
cdr3_nt: TGTGCCAGTGGGACAGGGGTCAGCACAGATACGCAGTATTTT

v_call: TRBV29-1
cdr3_length: 11
d_call: .
clone_size: .
j_call: TRBJ2-7
cdr3_aa: CSVAPSYEQYF
cdr3_nt: TGCAGCGTTGCCCCCTCCTACGAGCAGTACTTC

v_call: TRBV4-1
cdr3_length: 16
d_call: TRBD2
clone_size: .
j_call: TRBJ2-7
cdr3_aa: CASSQVTASGAYEQYF
cdr3_nt: TGCGCCAGCAGCCAAGTTACGGCTAGCGGCGCCTACGAGCAGTACTTC

v_call: TRBV15
cdr3_length: 15
d_call: TRBD1
clone_size: many
j_call: TRBJ2-1
cdr3_aa: CATGRDRGTYNEQFF
cdr3_nt: TGTGCCACCGGGAGGGACAGGGGAACCTACAATGAGCAGTTCTTC

v_call: TRBV12-3/TRBV12-4
cdr3_length: 15
d_call: .
clone_size: .
j_call: TRBJ2-1
cdr3_aa: CASSAAGLGSDEQFF
cdr3_nt: TGTGCCAGCAGTGCTGCGGGCCTAGGTAGTGATGAGCAGTTCTTC

v_call: TRBV7-2
cdr3_length: 15
d_call: TRBD2
clone_size: many
j_call: TRBJ2-1
cdr3_aa: CASSLDTGGRNEQFF
cdr3_nt: TGTGCCAGCAGCTTAGATACGGGAGGCCGCAATGAGCAGTTCTTC

v_call: TRBV5-1
cdr3_length: 17
d_call: .
clone_size: many
j_call: TRBJ1-3
cdr3_aa: CASSWGGLNASGNTIYF
cdr3_nt: TGCGCCAGCAGCTGGGGAGGGTTAAATGCCTCTGGAAACACCATATATTTT

v_call: TRBV6-2/TRBV6-3
cdr3_length: 14
d_call: TRBD1
clone_size: many
j_call: TRBJ2-7
cdr3_aa: CASSRQGDHYEQYF
cdr3_nt: TGTGCCAGCAGTCGTCAGGGGGATCACTACGAGCAGTACTTC